This T cell receptor beta chain was retrieved from a study of cytomegalovirus exposure and HLA in healthy donors. Whole-study context: The Caucasian-associated ancestry cluster held roughly 81% of 398 genotyped donors.

CDR3 size: 15 residues. The V gene's germline CDR1 is LNHDA and CDR2 SQIVND (reference sequence). With 7 bases clipped from V and 0 bases from J, the junction kept 4 bases outside the gene matches. Both 60 Vbeta primers and 13 Jbeta primers went into the PCR. The table came from immunoSEQ multiplex PCR; TCRdb's copy has only in-frame clones and leaves some out. Among around 200,000 clones listed, about 89% were seen once. This TCR came from a woman between 18 and 29 years old in good health and CMV-seronegative. The sequenced sample consisted of PBMCs. The chain joins TRBV19 to TRBJ1-5, with 9 bases aligning to TRBD1. As DNA, the CDR3 is TGTGCCAGTACTTTACAGGGGGCTAGCAATCAGCCCCAGCATTTT. The encoded protein is CASTLQGASNQPQHF.